What follows is one T cell receptor (beta chain) and its context. Measured with immunoSEQ multiplex PCR; TCRdb has only the in-frame clones, and not every one. The top ten hold around 5.8% of the sample, which has about 96,000 clones, approximately 84% seen once. The data were obtained in a study of OX40 agonist ivuxolimab in advanced cancers. This CDR3 spans 15 amino acids. Germline V gene sequence: CDR1 MNHEY, CDR2 SVGAGI. V lost 7 bases and J lost 4, with 19 bases in between. The source is an adult with an advanced solid tumor such as melanoma, head and neck, liver or kidney cancer. The sequences come from CD4+ or CD8+ T cells sorted from blood, collected in a trial of the OX40 agonist ivuxolimab. The genes are TRBV6-5 and TRBJ1-2; D unclear. This chain's CDR3 is CASTYGLIRFYGYTF. DNA of the CDR3: TGTGCCAGCACCTACGGGTTAATACGGTTCTATGGCTACACCTTC.